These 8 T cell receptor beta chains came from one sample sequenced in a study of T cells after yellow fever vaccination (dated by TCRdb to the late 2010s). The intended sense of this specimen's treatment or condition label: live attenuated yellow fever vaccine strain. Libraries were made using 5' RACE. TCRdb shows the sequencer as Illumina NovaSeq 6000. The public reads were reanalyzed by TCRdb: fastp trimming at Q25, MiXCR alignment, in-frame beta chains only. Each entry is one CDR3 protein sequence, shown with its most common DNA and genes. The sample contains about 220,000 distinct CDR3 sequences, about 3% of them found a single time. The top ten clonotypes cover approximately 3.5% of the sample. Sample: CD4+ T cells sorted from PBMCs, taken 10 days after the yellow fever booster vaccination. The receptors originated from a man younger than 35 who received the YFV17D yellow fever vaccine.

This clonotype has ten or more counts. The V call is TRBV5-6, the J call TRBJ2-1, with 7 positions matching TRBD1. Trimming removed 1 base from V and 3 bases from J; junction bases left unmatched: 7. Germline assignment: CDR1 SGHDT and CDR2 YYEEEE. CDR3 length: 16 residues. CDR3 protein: CASSLRPGQYYNEQFF. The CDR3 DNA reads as TGTGCCAGCAGCTTGAGACCGGGACAGTACTACAATGAGCAGTTCTTC.

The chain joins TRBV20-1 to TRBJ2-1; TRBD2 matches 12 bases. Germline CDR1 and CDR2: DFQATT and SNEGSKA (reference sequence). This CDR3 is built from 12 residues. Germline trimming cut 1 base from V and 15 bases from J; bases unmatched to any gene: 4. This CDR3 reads CSARALAGGWFF. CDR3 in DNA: TGCAGTGCTAGAGCCCTAGCGGGGGGGTGGTTCTTC.

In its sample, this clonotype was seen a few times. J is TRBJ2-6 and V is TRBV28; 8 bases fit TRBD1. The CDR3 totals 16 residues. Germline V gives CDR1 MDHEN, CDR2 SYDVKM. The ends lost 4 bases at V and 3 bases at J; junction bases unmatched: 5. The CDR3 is CASSSTGADGANVLTF. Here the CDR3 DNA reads TGTGCCAGCAGTTCGACAGGGGCGGATGGGGCCAACGTCCTGACTTTC.

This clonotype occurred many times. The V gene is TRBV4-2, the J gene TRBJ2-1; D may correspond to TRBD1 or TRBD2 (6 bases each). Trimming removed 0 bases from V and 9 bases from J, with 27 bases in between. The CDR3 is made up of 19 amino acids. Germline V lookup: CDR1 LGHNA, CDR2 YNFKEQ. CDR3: CASSQDNLRGASSGVEQFF. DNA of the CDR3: TGTGCCAGCAGCCAAGATAACCTAAGGGGGGCTTCATCGGGCGTTGAGCAGTTCTTC.

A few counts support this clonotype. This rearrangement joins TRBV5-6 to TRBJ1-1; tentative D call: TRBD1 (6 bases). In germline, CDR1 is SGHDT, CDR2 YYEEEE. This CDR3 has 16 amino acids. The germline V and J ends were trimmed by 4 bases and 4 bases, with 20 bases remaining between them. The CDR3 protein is CASSRWGALSGTEAFF. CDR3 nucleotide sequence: TGTGCCAGCAGCCGGTGGGGGGCGCTTAGTGGCACTGAAGCTTTCTTT. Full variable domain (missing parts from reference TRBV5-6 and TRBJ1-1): DAGVTQSPTHLIKTRGQQVTLRCSPKSGHDTVSWYQQALGQGPQFIFQYYEEEERQRGNFPDRFSGHQFPNYSSELNVNALLLGDSALYLCASSRWGALSGTEAFFGQGTRLTVV.

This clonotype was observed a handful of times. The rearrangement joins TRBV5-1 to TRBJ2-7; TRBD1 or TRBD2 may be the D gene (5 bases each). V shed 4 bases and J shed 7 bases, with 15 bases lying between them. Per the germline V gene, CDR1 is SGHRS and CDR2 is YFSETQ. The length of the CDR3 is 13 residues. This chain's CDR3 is CASSTSGTAEQYF. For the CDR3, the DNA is TGCGCCAGCAGCACCTCCGGGACCGCTGAGCAGTACTTC.

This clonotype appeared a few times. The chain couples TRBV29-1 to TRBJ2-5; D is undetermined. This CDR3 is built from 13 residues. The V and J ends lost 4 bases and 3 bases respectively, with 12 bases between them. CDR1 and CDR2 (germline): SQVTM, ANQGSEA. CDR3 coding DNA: TGCAGCGTTGCCGGCAGGCCGAAAGAGACCCAGTACTTC. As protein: CSVAGRPKETQYF.

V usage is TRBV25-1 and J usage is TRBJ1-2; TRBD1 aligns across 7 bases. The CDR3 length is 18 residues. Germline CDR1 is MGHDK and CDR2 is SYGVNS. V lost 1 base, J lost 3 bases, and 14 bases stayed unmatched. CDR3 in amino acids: CASSEWEGASEGDYGYTF. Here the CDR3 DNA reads TGTGCCAGCAGTGAATGGGAGGGGGCCAGCGAGGGGGACTATGGCTACACCTTC.